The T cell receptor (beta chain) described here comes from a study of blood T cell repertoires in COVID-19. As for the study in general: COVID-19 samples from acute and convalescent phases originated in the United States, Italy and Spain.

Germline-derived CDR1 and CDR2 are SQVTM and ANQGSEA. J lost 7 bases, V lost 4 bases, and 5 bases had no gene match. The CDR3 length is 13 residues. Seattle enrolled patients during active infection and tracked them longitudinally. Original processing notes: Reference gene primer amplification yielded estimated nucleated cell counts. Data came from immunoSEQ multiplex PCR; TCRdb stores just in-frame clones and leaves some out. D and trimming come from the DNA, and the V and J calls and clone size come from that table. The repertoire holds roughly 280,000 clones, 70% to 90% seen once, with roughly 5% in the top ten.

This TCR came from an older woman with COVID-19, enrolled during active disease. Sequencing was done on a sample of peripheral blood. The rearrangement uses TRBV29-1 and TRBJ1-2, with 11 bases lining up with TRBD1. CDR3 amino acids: CSVGDRGSRGYTF. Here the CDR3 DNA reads TGCAGCGTTGGGGACAGGGGGTCGCGTGGCTACACCTTC.